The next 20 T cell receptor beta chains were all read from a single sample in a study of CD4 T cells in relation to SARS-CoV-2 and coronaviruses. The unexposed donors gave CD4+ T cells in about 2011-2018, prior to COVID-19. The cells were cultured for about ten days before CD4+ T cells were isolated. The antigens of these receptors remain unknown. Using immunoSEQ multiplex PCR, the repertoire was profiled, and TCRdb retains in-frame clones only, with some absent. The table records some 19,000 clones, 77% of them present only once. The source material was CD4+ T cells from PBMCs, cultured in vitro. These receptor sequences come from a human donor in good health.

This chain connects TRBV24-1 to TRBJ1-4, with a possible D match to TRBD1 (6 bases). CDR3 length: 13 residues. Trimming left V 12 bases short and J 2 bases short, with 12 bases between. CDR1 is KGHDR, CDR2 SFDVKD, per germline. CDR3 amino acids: CAVQGNTNEKLFF. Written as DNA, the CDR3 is TGTGCCGTACAGGGAAATACTAATGAAAAACTGTTTTTT.

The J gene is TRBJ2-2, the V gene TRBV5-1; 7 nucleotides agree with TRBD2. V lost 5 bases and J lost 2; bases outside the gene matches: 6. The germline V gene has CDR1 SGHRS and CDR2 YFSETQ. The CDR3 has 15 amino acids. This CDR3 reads CASRQGLGNTGELFF. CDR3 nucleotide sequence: TGCGCCAGCAGACAAGGACTAGGAAACACCGGGGAGCTGTTTTTT.

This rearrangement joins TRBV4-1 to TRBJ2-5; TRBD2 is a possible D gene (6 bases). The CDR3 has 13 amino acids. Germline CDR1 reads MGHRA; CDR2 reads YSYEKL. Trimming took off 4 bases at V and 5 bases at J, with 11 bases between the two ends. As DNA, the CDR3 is TGCGCCAGCAGCCTAGGGACTTTTGAGACCCAGTACTTC. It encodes CASSLGTFETQYF.

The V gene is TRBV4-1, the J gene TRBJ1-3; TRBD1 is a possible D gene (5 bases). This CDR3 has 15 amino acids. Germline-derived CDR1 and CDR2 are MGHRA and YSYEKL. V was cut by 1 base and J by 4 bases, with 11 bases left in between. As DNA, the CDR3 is TGCGCCAGCAGCCAAGTTGGGGGTTACGGAAACACCATATATTTT. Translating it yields CASSQVGGYGNTIYF.

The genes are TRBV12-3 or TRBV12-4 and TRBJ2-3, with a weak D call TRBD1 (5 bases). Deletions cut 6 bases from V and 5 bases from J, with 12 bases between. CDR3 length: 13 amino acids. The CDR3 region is CASRPGKKDTQYF. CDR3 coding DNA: TGTGCCAGCAGGCCAGGGAAGAAAGATACGCAGTATTTT.

CDR3 DNA: TGTGCCAGCAGCCAAGATCGGGGACAGGGGTACACCGGGGAGCTGTTTTTT. Its protein product is CASSQDRGQGYTGELFF. This chain joins TRBV3-1 (or the pseudogene TRBV3-2) and TRBJ2-2, with TRBD1 matching 10 bases. Per germline, CDR1 LGHDT and CDR2 YNNKEL (reference sequence). The CDR3 consists of 17 residues. V shed 0 bases, J shed 3 bases, and the junction held 4 bases outside the gene matches.

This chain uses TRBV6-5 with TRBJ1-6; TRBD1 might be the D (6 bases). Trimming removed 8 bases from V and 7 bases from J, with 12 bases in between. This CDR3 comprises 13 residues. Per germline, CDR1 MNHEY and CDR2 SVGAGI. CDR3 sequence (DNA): TGTGCCAGCTGGGGGCAGGGAAATTCACCCCTCCACTTT. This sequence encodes CASWGQGNSPLHF.

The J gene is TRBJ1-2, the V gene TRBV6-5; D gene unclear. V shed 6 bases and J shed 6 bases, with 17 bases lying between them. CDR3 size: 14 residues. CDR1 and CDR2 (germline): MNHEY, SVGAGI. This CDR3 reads CASSLEGWSDGYTF. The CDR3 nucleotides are TGTGCCAGCAGCTTGGAGGGATGGTCGGATGGCTACACCTTC.

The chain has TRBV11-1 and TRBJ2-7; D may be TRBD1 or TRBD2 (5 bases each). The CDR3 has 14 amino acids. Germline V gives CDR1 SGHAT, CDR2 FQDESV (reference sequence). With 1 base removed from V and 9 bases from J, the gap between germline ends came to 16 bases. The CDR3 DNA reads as TGTGCCAGCAGCTTAGGTCGGACACCCGCGGGGCAGTACTTC. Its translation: CASSLGRTPAGQYF.

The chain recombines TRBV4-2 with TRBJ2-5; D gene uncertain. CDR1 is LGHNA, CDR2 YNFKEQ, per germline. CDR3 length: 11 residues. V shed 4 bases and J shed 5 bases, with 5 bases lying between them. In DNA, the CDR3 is TGTGCCAGCAGCCTCGGGGAGACCCAGTACTTC. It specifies CASSLGETQYF.

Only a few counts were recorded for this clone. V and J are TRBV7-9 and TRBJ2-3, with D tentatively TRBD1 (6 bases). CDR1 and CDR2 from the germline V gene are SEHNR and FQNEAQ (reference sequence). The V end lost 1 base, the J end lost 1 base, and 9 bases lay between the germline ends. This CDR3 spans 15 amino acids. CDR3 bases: TGTGCCAGCAGCTTAGAGGCAGGGGGCACAGATACGCAGTATTTT. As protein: CASSLEAGGTDTQYF.

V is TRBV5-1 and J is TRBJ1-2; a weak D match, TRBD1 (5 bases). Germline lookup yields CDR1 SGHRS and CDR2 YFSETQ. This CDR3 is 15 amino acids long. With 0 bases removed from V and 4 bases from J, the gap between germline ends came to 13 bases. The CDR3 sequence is CASSLDDRAPYGYTF. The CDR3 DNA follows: TGCGCCAGCAGCTTGGATGACAGAGCCCCCTATGGCTACACCTTC.

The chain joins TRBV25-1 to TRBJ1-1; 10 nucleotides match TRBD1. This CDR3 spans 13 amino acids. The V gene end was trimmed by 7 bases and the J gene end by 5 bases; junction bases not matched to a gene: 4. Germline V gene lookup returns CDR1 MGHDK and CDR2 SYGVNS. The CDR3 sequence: CASIGQGVTEAFF. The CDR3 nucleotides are TGTGCCAGCATTGGACAGGGGGTTACTGAAGCTTTCTTT.

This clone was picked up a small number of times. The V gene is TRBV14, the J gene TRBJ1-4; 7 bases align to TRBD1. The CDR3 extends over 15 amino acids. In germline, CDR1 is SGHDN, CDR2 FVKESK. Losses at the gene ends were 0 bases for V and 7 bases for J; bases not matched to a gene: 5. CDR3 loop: CASSQETGFGEKLFF. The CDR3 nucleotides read TGTGCCAGCAGCCAAGAGACAGGGTTTGGTGAAAAACTGTTTTTT.

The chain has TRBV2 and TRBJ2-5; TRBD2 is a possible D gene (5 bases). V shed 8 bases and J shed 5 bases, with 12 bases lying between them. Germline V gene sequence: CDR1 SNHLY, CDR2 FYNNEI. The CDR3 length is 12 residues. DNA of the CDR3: TGTGCCAGCGGCCGGGGTAAGGAGACCCAGTACTTC. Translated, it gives CASGRGKETQYF.

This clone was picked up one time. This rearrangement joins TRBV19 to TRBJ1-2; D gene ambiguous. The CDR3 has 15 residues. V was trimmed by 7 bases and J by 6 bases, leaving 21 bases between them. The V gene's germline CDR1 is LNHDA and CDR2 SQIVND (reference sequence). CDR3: CASTPYIGSLDGYTF. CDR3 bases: TGTGCCAGTACCCCGTATATAGGGTCCCTCGATGGCTACACCTTC.

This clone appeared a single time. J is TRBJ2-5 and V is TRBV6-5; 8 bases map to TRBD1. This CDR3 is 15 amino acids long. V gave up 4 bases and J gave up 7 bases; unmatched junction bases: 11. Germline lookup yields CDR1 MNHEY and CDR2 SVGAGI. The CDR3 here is CASSSQGARGGTQYF. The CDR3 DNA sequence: TGTGCCAGCAGTTCCCAGGGGGCGAGAGGTGGGACCCAGTACTTC.

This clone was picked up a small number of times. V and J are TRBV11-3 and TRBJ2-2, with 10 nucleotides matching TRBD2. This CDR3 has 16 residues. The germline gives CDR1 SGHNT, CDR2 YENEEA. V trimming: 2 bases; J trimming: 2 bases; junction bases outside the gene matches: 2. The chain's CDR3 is CASSLTSGANTGELFF. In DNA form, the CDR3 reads TGTGCCAGCAGCTTAACTAGCGGGGCCAACACCGGGGAGCTGTTTTTT.

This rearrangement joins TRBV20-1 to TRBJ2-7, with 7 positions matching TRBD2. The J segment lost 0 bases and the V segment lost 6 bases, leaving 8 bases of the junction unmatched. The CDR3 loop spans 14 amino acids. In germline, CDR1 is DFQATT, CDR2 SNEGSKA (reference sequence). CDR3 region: CSASRRDYSYEQYF. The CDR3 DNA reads TGCAGTGCCAGTCGGCGGGACTACTCCTACGAGCAGTACTTC.

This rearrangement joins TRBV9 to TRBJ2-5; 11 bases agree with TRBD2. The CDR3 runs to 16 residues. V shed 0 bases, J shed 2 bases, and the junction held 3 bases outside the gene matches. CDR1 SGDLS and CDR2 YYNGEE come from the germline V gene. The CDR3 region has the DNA TGTGCCAGCAGCGTAGAACCTAGCGGGAGGCAAGAGACCCAGTACTTC. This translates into CASSVEPSGRQETQYF.